The clone carrying this TCR beta chain has a handful of counts. Its matching antigen is unknown. TCRdb's copy holds only in-frame clones and misses some; the assay was immunoSEQ multiplex PCR. The data hold some 55,000 clones, with 70% to 90% observed a single time. This specimen comes from a study of lymphopenia after photon versus proton radiotherapy. V shed 1 base and J shed 1 base, with 10 bases lying between them. Germline assignment: CDR1 LNHDA and CDR2 SQIVND (reference sequence). The CDR3 is 16 amino acids. General study points: Under photons, naive T cells and diversity fell while effector/memory populations rose. Only patients who died were analyzed for survival; proton advantage is unproven.

Sequencing was performed on peripheral blood, taken from a patient treated with photon-based radiotherapy. This clonotype was obtained from a man in his forties or fifties with gastric cancer. The rearrangement links TRBV19 to TRBJ2-2; the D call may be TRBD1 or TRBD2 (6 bases each). CDR3 loop: CASSIAGGLNTGELFF. CDR3 coding DNA: TGTGCCAGTAGTATAGCCGGGGGCTTGAACACCGGGGAGCTGTTTTTT.